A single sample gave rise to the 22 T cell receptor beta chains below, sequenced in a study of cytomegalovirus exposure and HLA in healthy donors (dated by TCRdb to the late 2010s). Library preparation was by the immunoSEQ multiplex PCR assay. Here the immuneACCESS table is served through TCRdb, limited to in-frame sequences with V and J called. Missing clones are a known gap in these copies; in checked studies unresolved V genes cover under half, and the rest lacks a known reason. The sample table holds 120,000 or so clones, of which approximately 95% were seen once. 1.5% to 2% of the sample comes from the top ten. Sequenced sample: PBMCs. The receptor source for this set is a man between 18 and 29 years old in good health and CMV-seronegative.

The CDR3 DNA sequence: TGTGCCAGCAGTGAAGCCCAGCTAGCGGGAGAGACCGAGCAGTACTTC. This sequence encodes CASSEAQLAGETEQYF. This chain uses TRBV2 with TRBJ2-7; 10 bases are shared with TRBD2. V lost 0 bases to trimming and J lost 6 bases; unmatched junction nucleotides: 8. In germline, CDR1 is SNHLY, CDR2 FYNNEI. The CDR3 is 16 amino acids.

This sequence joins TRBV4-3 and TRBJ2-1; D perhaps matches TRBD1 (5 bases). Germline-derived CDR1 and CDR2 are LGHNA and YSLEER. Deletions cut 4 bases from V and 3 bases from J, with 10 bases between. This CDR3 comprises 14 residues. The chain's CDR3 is CASSRGTGYNEQFF. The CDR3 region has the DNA TGCGCCAGCAGCCGGGGTACAGGCTACAATGAGCAGTTCTTC.

The CDR3 region is CASSWGGSSYEQYF. The CDR3 nucleotides read TGTGCCAGCAGTTGGGGGGGTAGCTCCTACGAGCAGTACTTC. This chain connects TRBV6-6 to TRBJ2-7, with TRBD2 matching over 7 bases. CDR1 and CDR2 (germline): MNHNY, SVGAGI (reference sequence). This CDR3 contains 14 residues. With V trimmed by 4 bases and J by 0 bases, 3 bases remained unmatched.

DNA of the CDR3: TGTGCCAGCAGCTCATCCGGGACAGGGGCTCAGGGTGAAGCTTTCTTT. It encodes CASSSSGTGAQGEAFF. The chain is built from TRBV7-3 and TRBJ1-1; 10 positions match TRBD1. CDR1 is SGHTA and CDR2 is FQGTGA in the germline V gene. The CDR3 totals 16 residues. Unmatched junction bases numbered 12, after V lost 4 bases and J lost 7 bases.

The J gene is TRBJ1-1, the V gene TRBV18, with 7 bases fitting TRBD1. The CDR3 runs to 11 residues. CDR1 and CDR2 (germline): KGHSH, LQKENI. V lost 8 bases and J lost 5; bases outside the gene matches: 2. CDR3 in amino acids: CASQDRTEAFF. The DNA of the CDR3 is TGTGCCAGCCAGGACAGGACTGAAGCTTTCTTT.

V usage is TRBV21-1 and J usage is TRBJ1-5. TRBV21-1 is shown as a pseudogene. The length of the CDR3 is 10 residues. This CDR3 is CASSPGEPHF. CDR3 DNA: TGTGCCAGCAGCCCCGGGGAGCCGCATTTT.

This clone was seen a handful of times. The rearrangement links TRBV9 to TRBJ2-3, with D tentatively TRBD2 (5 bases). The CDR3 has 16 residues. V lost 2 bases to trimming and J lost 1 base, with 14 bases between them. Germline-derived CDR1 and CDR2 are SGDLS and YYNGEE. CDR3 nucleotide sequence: TGTGCCAGCAGCGTTCTCGGCGGGCACGGCACAGATACGCAGTATTTT. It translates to CASSVLGGHGTDTQYF.

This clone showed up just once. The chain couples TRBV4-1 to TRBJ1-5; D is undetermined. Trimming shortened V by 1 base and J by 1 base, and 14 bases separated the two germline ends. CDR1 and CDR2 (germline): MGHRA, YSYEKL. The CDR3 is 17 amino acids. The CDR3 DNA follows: TGCGCCAGCAGCCAAGGGAGGGCCCGAGGGAGCAATCAGCCCCAGCATTTT. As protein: CASSQGRARGSNQPQHF.

The CDR3: CASSFTGTANTEAFF. CDR3 nucleotide sequence: TGTGCCAGCAGTTTTACCGGGACAGCGAACACTGAAGCTTTCTTT. The genes are TRBV28 and TRBJ1-1, with TRBD1 identical over 7 bases. There are 15 residues in the CDR3. J gave up 1 base and V 3 bases, and 5 bases lay outside the gene matches. Looked up from germline, CDR1 is MDHEN and CDR2 is SYDVKM.

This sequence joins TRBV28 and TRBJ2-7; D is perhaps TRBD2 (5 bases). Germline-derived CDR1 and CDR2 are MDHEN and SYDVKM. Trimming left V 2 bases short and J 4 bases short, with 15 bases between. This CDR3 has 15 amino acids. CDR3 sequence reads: CASSLPHLRDYEQYF. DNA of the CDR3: TGTGCCAGCAGTTTACCCCATCTTCGGGATTACGAGCAGTACTTC.

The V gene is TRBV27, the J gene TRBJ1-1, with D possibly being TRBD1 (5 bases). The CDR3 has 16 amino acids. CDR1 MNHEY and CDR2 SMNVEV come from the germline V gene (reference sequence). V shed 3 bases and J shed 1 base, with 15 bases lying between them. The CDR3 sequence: CASSFFRAEPNTEAFF. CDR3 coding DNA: TGTGCCAGCAGTTTCTTCAGGGCCGAACCGAACACTGAAGCTTTCTTT.

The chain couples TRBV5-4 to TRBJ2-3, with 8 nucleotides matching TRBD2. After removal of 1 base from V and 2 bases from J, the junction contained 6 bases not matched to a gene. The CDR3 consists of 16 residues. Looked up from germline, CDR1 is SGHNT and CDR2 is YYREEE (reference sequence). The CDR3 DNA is TGTGCCAGCAGCTTGCGACTTAGCGGGGCCACAGATACGCAGTATTTT. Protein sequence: CASSLRLSGATDTQYF.

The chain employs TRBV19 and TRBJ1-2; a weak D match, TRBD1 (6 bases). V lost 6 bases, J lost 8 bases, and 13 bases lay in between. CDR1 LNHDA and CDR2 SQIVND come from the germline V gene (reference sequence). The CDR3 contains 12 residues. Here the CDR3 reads CASRLVGQGYTF. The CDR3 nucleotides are TGTGCCAGTAGGCTAGTGGGACAAGGCTACACCTTC. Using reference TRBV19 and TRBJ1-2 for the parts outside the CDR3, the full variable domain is DGGITQSPKYLFRKEGQNVTLSCEQNLNHDAMYWYRQDPGQGLRLIYYSQIVNDFQKGDIAEGYSVSREKKESFPLTVTSAQKNPTAFYLCASRLVGQGYTFGSGTRLTVV.

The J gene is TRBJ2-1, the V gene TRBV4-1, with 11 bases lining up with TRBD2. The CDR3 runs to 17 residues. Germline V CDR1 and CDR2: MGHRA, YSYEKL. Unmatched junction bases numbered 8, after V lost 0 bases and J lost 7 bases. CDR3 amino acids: CASSQDGLAGGGNEQFF. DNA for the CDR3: TGCGCCAGCAGCCAAGATGGCCTAGCGGGAGGTGGGAATGAGCAGTTCTTC.

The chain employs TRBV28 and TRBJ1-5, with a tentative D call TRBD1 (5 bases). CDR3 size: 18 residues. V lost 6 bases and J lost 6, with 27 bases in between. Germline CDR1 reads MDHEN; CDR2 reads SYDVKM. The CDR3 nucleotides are TGTGCCAGCAGCTCCTTAGGACACCTCTTAGGATGGGTTCAGCCCCAGCATTTT. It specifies CASSSLGHLLGWVQPQHF. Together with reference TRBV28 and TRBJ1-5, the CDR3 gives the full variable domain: DVKVTQSSRYLVKRTGEKVFLECVQDMDHENMFWYRQDPGLGLRLIYFSYDVKMKEKGDIPEGYSVSREKKERFSLILESASTNQTSMYLCASSSLGHLLGWVQPQHFGDGTRLSIL.

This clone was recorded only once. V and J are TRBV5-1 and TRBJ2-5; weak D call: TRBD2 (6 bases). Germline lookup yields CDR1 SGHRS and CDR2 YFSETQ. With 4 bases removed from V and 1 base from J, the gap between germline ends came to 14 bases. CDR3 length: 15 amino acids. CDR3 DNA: TGCGCCAGCAGCCCTCTGACCGGGAGCCAAGAGACCCAGTACTTC. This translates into CASSPLTGSQETQYF.

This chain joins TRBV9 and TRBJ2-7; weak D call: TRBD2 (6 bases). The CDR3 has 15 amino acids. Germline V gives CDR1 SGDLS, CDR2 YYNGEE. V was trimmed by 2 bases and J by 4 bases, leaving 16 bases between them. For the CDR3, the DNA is TGTGCCAGCAGCGTCCGGGCTGGGGGGTTTTACGAGCAGTACTTC. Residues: CASSVRAGGFYEQYF. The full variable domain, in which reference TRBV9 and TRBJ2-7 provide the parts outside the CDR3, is DSGVTQTPKHLITATGQRVTLRCSPRSGDLSVYWYQQSLDQGLQFLIQYYNGEERAKGNILERFSAQQFPDLHSELNLSSLELGDSALYFCASSVRAGGFYEQYFGPGTRLTVT.

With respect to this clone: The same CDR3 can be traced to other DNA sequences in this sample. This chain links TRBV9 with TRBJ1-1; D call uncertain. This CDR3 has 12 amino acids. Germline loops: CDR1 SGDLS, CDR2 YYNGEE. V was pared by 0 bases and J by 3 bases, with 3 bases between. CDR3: CASSVGDTEAFF. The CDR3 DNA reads TGTGCCAGCAGCGTAGGAGACACTGAAGCTTTCTTT.

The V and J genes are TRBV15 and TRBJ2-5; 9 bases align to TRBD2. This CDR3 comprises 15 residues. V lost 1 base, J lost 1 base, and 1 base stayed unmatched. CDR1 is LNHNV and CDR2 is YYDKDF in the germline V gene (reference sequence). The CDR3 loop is CATSRGLAVQETQYF. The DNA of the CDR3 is TGTGCCACCAGCAGAGGACTAGCGGTCCAAGAGACCCAGTACTTC. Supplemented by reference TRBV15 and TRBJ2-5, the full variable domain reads DAMVIQNPRYQVTQFGKPVTLSCSQTLNHNVMYWYQQKSSQAPKLLFHYYDKDFNNEADTPDNFQSRRPNTSFCFLDIRSPGLGDTAMYLCATSRGLAVQETQYFGPGTRLLVL.

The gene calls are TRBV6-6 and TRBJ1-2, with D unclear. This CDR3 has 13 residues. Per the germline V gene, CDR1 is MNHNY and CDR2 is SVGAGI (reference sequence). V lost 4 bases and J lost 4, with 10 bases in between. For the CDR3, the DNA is TGTGCCAGCAGTTTCGTGGGCCTCTATGGCTACACCTTC. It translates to CASSFVGLYGYTF.

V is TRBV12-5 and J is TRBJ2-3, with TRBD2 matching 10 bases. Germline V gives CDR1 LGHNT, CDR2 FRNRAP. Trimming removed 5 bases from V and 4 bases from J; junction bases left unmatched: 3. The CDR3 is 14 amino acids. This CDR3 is CASGIAGGSDTQYF. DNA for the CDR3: TGTGCTAGTGGTATAGCGGGAGGATCAGATACGCAGTATTTT.

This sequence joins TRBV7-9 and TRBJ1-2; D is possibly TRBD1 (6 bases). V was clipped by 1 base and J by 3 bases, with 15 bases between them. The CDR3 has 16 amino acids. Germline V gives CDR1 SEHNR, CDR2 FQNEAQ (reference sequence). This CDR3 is CASSLDRTEAYYGYTF. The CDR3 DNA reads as TGTGCCAGCAGCTTAGATCGGACAGAGGCTTACTATGGCTACACCTTC.